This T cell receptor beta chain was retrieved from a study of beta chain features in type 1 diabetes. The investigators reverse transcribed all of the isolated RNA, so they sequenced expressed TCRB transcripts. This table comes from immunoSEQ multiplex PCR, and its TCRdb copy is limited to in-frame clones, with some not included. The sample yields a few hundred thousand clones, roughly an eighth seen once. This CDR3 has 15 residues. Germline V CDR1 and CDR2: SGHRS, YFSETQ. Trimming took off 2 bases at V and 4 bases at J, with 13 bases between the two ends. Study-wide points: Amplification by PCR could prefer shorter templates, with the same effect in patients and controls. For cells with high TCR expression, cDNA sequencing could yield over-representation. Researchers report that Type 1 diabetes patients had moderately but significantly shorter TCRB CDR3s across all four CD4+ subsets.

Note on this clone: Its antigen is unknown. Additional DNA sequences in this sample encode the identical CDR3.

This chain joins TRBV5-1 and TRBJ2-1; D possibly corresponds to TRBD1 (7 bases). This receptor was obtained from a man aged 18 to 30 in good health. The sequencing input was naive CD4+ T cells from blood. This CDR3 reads CASSLGAGGYNEQFF. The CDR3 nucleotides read TGCGCCAGCAGCTTAGGGGCAGGGGGGTACAATGAGCAGTTCTTC.